This paragraph covers one T cell receptor beta chain sequence. Its antigen remains undetermined. Nothing much larger sits one base from this clone, and base qualities are not available. These data originate in a study of shared clonotypes between healthy human individuals (dated by TCRdb to between 2020 and 2021). Turning to the overall study: The cohort comprised a couple of women and a few men aged 18 to 49 years. To increase sequencing depth and limit assay-specific biases, TCR repertoire library preparation and sequencing were carried out by different laboratories using diverse techniques. To estimate repertoire size and how much clonotype sharing occurs between individuals, the study deeply sequenced the blood TCR repertoires of five healthy adults. Per donor, leukapheresis produced somewhere between about 0.9 and 9.5 billion PBMCs. For each donor, CD4 naive and CD4 memory were each given three plates, CD8 naive was given two plates, and CD8 memory was given one plate. General findings and caveats noted by the study authors: Only blood was sampled, and tissue TCR repertoires likely differ from those in blood. Higher generation probabilities were observed for clonotypes shared by all four sorted-subset donors than for non-shared clonotypes. Because the study included a small number of donors, the genetic and exposure-history diversity represented was limited. About 4.5% of naive CD4, roughly 3.6% of naive CD8, about 2.1% of memory CD4, and approximately 0.4% of memory CD8 clonotypes were shared across four donors. Larger estimated clonotype richness was generally found for naive subsets than for memory subsets. Based on pairwise subsampling, the degree of clonotype sharing among donors was expected to be affected by sequencing depth. Even with the large sequencing depth, rarefaction of the sorted-subset datasets indicated that sequencing was incomplete.

Using the deep immunoSEQ assay, TCR CDR3 regions were amplified from genomic DNA by multiplex PCR. Genomic DNA extracted from each cell subset was distributed evenly over all wells of several immunoSEQ 96-well plates, and each plate served as one replicate. Each replicate PCR for sorted subsets received about 220 ng genomic DNA, equal to roughly 30,000 T cell genomes. Purified libraries were measured with a Qubit 3.0 fluorometer, size-checked on a Bioanalyzer 2100, and measured again with the KAPA Library Quantification kit. Each immunoSEQ 96-well plate was sequenced on its own single-read 150-cycle Illumina NextSeq 550 flow cell. Concerning the study's data processing: Because the immunoSEQ output held only junctional sequences and lacked quality scores, the filtering could not match the filtering applied to full-length reads. To assign V/J genes and CDR3, sequences were annotated using PyIR, a Python wrapper for IgBLAST v1.9, with IMGT germline references. Reads were filtered out if the reads had weak V/J assignments (E-value above 1e-6), no CDR3, stop codons, out-of-frame junctions, or ambiguous translated residues. A V3J clonotype was defined by an identical inferred V gene, J gene, and CDR3 amino acid sequence. The percentage overlap between two repertoires was calculated by dividing the number of shared unique clonotypes by the size of the smaller repertoire. Repertoire richness was assessed with RTK rarefaction, the Chao1 estimator, and Recon v2.1 estimates of unobserved clonotypes. For all TCRbeta clonotypes obtained by the gDNA method from a few donors, generation probabilities were computed with OLGA. TCRdb obtained this table from immuneACCESS and retained in-frame rearrangements with V and J assigned. These tables miss some clones; where compared with another copy, unresolved V genes account for less than half of the shortfall, and the remainder is unexplained. D and trimming were read from the DNA, whereas the V and J calls and clone size are those reported in that table. This sample is represented by some 2.1 million clones; about 93% of them were singletons. The ten largest account for about 1.7% of the sample.

The germline V gene (reference sequence) sets CDR1 to SEHNR and CDR2 to FQNEAQ. The CDR3 runs 18 residues from the cysteine to the phenylalanine. The retained sequence is limited to the CDR3, 54 bases, with the frame set at the first base. Ends trimmed: V by 5 bases, J by 1 base; bases unmatched to a gene: 10. CD8 naive samples were obtained by positive selection for CCR7 among CD45RO-negative cells, yielding a CD45RA+CCR7+ population from which TemRA cells were excluded. The donors were healthy, HIV-negative adults with no recently reported acute infections or vaccinations. All donors were Caucasian adults living in Nashville, Tennessee, USA. Blood was collected by leukapheresis, and PBMCs were isolated by Ficoll-Histopaque density gradient centrifugation and then cryopreserved in liquid nitrogen vapor phase. Purity and quantity of every magnetically sorted T cell population were checked by analytical flow cytometry. From each sorted fraction, genomic DNA was isolated and quantified by UV absorbance on a Nanodrop 2000c.

The chain joins TRBV7-9 to TRBJ2-3; TRBD2 matches 12 bases in the middle. This receptor was obtained from a man younger than 35 in good health. Some clones in this sample may be carry-over from other donors' samples. The specimen was naive CD8+ T cells from PBMCs. The cell subset or site label on this specimen signifies: CD45RA+CCR7+. The CDR3 loop reads CASSPKGSSGRGTDTQYF. Read as DNA, the sequence is TGTGCCAGCAGCCCAAAAGGGTCTAGCGGGAGGGGCACAGATACGCAGTATTTT.